The clone carrying this T cell receptor (beta chain) was seen a single time. Its antigen is unknown. This sample is drawn from a study of PD-1 blockade in classical Hodgkin lymphoma. The time point denotes: cycle 4 day 1 (C4D1), after more than 5 weeks of nivolumab. Each patient's relapse followed autologous stem cell transplantation, and brentuximab vedotin exposure varied. Complete response, partial response or progressive disease made up the best responses. Study-level points and caveats: Diversity similar to that of newly diagnosed patients was seen at baseline in complete responders. Researchers reported that CD4+ TCR diversity, though not CD8+, rose significantly by C4D1. Possibly reflecting disease activity or prior therapy, repertoire differences have causes that remain undefined.

Germline V gene data show CDR1 as MNHNY and CDR2 as SVGAGI (reference sequence). The CDR3 has 13 residues. Deletions cut 2 bases from V and 8 bases from J, with 9 bases between. Generated by immunoSEQ multiplex PCR, the TCRdb table keeps only in-frame clones and is missing some. Here the sample spans about 25,000 clones, about 72% being singletons. The chain uses TRBV6-6 and TRBJ1-4; the D is unclear. The sample here was peripheral blood mononuclear cells (PBMCs), taken before the fourth cycle of nivolumab. This clonotype was obtained from a human donor with classical Hodgkin lymphoma. CDR3: CASSYQEGEKLFF. For the CDR3, the DNA is TGTGCCAGCAGTTACCAGGAAGGGGAAAAACTGTTTTTT.